Listed below are T cell receptor beta chains from one sample, sequenced in a study of shared T cell receptors in the human thymus. Some clones are missing from TCRdb's copy, which holds only in-frame ones; the method was immunoSEQ multiplex PCR. In the table there are hundreds of thousands of clones, approximately 80% of which are singletons. These same data were also listed under a study on human thymus T cells.

Specimen: thymocytes. Source of these receptors: a boy under two years old with a congenital heart defect. Each CDR3 is given with its conserved first and last residue. The D gene is left open where the match is weak. Not every row has a clone size; where given, it reads once, few, many or a size class.

- TRBJ2-1 - TRBV4-3 TGCGCCAGCAGCCAAGGTGGGGCCAGGAGCTCCTACAATGAGCAGTTCTTC CASSQGGARSSYNEQFF
- TRBJ2-1 once TRBV29-1 TGCAGCGTTGAAGGGTCGGGCAGGGAACCTTTAGAGCAGTTCTTC CSVEGSGREPLEQFF
- TRBJ2-1 - TRBV25-1 TGTGCCAGCAGTGAACTCCTCAGCTCCTACAATGAGCAGTTCTTC CASSELLSSYNEQFF
- TRBJ2-1 - TRBV5-1 TGCGCCAGCAGCCTGGAAGGCAGGTCGCAATATGAGCAGTTCTTC CASSLEGRSQYEQFF
- TRBJ2-3 - TRBV29-1 TGCAGCGTTCGAGTATCTGGTACGCAGTATTTT CSVRVSGTQYF
TRBD1 TRBJ2-7 - TRBV4-3 TGCGCCAGCAGCCAAGGCCCGGACAGGGAATTCGACGAGCAGTACTTC CASSQGPDREFDEQYF
TRBD2 TRBJ2-7 - TRBV5-1 TGCGCCAGCACGACCGGGACTATCCCCTACGAGCAGTACTTC CASTTGTIPYEQYF
- TRBJ2-2 - TRBV20-1 TGCAGTGCTCCCGAGACCGGGGAGCTGTTTTTT CSAPETGELFF
TRBD2 TRBJ2-5 - TRBV7-2 TGTGCCAGCAGCCCGCCCCCGGGACTAGCGGGAGAGACCCAGTACTTC CASSPPPGLAGETQYF
TRBD2 TRBJ2-7 few TRBV4-3 TGCGCCAGCAGCCAAGATTGGGAGGGAGACGGGACCTACGAGCAGTACTTC CASSQDWEGDGTYEQYF
- TRBJ1-5 few TRBV7-9 TGTGCCAGCACCCTTGGGGGGGCGGGCAATCAGCCCCAGCATTTT CASTLGGAGNQPQHF
- TRBJ1-1 - TRBV9 TGTGCCAGCAGCCAGGGAGGGAACACTGAAGCTTTCTTT CASSQGGNTEAFF
- TRBJ2-7 - TRBV9 TGTGCCAGCAGCGTAGTCCCAGGGATAAGGGAGCAGTACTTC CASSVVPGIREQYF
- TRBJ1-4 - TRBV6-5 TGTGCCAGCAGTTTCCATCCGGGACATCTTGAAAAACTGTTTTTT CASSFHPGHLEKLFF
- TRBJ2-7 - TRBV15 TGTGCCACCAGCCCACGCAGGTTCCCCGGCCCCAGCTCCTACGAGCAGTACTTC CATSPRRFPGPSSYEQYF
TRBD1 TRBJ2-7 - TRBV2 TGTGCCAGCAGTGGCGATGGAAGGGGGCCATCCTACGAGCAGTACTTC CASSGDGRGPSYEQYF
TRBD1 TRBJ2-4 - TRBV29-1 TGCAGCGTTGGATCTAAAGGACAGGGTCCATTAGCCAAAAACATTCAGTACTTC CSVGSKGQGPLAKNIQYF
TRBD1 TRBJ2-7 - TRBV28 TGTGCCAGTTTAGGGTTGTGGGACAGGGAAGCGGGCGAGCAGTACTTC CASLGLWDREAGEQYF